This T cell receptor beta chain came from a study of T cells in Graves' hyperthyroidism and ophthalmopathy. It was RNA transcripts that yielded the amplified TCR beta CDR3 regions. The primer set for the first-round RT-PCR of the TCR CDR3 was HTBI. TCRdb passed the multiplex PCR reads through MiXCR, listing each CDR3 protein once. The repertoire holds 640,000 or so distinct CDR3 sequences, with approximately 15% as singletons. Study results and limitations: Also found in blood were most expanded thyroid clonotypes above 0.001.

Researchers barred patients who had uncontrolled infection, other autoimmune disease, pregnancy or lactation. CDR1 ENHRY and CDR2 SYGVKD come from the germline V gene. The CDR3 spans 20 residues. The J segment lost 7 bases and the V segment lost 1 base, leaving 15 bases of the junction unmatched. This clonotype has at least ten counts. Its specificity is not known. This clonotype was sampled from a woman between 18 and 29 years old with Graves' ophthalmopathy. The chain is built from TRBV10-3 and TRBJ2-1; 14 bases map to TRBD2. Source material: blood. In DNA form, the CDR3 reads TGTGCCATCAGTGAGTTTCCGCCGGGACTAGCGGGAGATCGGTTAAATGAGCAGTTCTTC. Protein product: CAISEFPPGLAGDRLNEQFF.